There are many counts of the clone carrying this T cell receptor (beta chain). Its antigen is still unknown. Looked up from germline, CDR1 is MNHNS and CDR2 is SASEGT. The ends lost 6 bases at V and 2 bases at J; junction bases unmatched: 10. This CDR3 contains 16 residues. The data belong to a study of glioma-infiltrating T cells. Study-level results: Above-expected tissue-blood divergence occurred in all gliomas, most in low-grade ones. Tissue and blood shared very few CDR3 sequences.

Using RNA template, CDR3s of TCR alpha and beta were amplified with iRepertoire arm-PCR. One-step reverse transcription and amplification started from roughly 100-400 ng of tissue mRNA or PBMC total RNA. TCRdb called the multiplex PCR reads again in MiXCR, with one record for every CDR3 protein. There are some 110,000 distinct CDR3 sequences in the sample; 20% to 25% occur only once, and around 15% lies in the top ten. This rearrangement joins TRBV6-1 to TRBJ2-7; 10 bases match TRBD1. This receptor was identified in a human donor with low-grade glioma or glioblastoma, undergoing nonglioma brain surgery, or in good health (not recorded which). Sequenced sample: glioma tissue, nonneoplastic brain tissue, or PBMCs (not recorded which). Here the CDR3 reads CASRPERTGGTYEQYF. The CDR3 bases are TGTGCCAGCAGACCTGAGAGGACAGGGGGGACCTACGAGCAGTACTTC.